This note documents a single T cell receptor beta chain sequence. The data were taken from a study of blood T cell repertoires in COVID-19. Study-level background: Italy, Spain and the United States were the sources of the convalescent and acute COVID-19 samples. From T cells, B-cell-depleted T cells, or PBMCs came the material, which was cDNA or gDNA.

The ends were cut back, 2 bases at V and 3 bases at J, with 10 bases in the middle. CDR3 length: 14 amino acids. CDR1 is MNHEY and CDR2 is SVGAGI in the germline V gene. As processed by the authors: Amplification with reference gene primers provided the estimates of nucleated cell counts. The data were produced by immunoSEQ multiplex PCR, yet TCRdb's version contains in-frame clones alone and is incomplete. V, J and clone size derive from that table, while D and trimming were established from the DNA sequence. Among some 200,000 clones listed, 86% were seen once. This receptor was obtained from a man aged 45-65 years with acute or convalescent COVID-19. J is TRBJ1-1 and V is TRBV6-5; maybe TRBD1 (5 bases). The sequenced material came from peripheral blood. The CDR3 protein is CASSYRGYHTEAFF. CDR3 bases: TGTGCCAGCAGTTACCGGGGGTACCACACTGAAGCTTTCTTT.